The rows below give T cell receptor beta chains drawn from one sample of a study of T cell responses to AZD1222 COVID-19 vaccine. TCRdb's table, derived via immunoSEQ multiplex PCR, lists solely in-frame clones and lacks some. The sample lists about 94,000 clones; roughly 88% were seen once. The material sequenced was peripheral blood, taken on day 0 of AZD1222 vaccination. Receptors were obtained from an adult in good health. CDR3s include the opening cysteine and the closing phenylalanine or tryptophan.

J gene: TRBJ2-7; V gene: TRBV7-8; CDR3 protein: CASSLGGSAYEQYF
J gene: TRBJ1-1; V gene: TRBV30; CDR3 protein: CAWLTANTEAFF
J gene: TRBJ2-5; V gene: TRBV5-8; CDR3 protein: CASSLGVAGVQETQYF
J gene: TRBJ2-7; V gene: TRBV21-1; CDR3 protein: CASSPLPGQGTYEQYF
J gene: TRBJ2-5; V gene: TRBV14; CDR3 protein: CASSQDMETQYF
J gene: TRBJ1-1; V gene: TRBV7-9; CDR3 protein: CASRLNTEAFF
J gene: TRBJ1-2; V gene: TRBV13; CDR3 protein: CASSSLWGGYGYTF
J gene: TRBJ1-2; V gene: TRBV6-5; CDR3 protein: CASRQGMGYGYTF
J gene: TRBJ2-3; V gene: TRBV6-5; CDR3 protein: CASRSGGTLTDTQYF
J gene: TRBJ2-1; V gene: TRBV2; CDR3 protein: CASIPFSGGETNEQFF
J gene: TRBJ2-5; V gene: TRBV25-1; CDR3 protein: CASSRQGAETQYF
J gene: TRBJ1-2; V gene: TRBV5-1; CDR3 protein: CASSLEGDYGYTF
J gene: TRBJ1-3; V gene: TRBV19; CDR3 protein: CASSINRASSGNTIYF
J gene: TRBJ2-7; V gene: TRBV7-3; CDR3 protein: CASSLAGAREQYF
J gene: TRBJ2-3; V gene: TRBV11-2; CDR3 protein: CASSPTLGLAGATDTQYF
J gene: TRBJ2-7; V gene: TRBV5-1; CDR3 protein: CASSLEAFSYEQYF
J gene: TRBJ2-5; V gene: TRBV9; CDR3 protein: CASSASSGERETQYF
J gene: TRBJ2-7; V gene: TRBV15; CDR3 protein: CATSRGAGYEQYF
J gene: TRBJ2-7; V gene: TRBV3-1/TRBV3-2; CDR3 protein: CASSQRWTGSREQYF